The clone carrying this T cell receptor beta chain was found many times. The CDR3 has 15 amino acids. With 5 bases clipped from V and 8 bases from J, the junction kept 6 bases outside the gene matches. The data derive from a study of human T cells and chemical hapten exposure. Time point defined: patch test 2, 6 weeks after DPC sensitization. The treatment is: therapeutic diphenylcyclopropenone sensitization with weekly scalp DPC. The study enrolled 18 to 70-year-old alopecia patients suitable for DPC. One entry per CDR3 protein results from TCRdb running MiXCR on the RACE reads. The data contain hundreds of thousands of distinct CDR3 sequences, about 6.3% of them seen just once; the ten biggest clones take up around 6.1%.

This TCR came from a woman in her late teens or twenties with alopecia areata. Some clones in this sample may be carry-over from other donors' samples. The J gene is TRBJ1-6, the V gene TRBV12-3 or TRBV12-4; TRBD1 aligns across 10 bases. Specimen: whole blood, collected in connection with sensitization to the hapten diphenylcyclopropenone (DPC). CDR3 amino acids: CASSRDRGSYSPLHF. The CDR3 DNA reads TGTGCCAGCAGTCGGGACAGGGGATCGTATTCACCCCTCCACTTT.